The rows below give T cell receptor beta chains drawn from one sample of a study of blood T cell repertoires in COVID-19. Repertoires were generated with immunoSEQ multiplex PCR, while TCRdb's copy carries only in-frame clones and drops some. This sample has about 270,000 clones, with about 90% found just once. Sequenced input: peripheral blood. All receptors come from a woman in her 30s with COVID-19, enrolled during active disease. CDR3s include the opening cysteine and the closing phenylalanine or tryptophan. D genes are given only for firm matches. The size field is filled for only some rows; it gives once, few, many or a size class.

j_call,clone_size,v_call,d_call,cdr3_nt,cdr3_aa
TRBJ2-2,NA,TRBV21-1,NA,TGTGCCAGCAGCAATTGGACAGGGCGAGACACCGGGGAGCTGTTTTTT,CASSNWTGRDTGELFF
TRBJ1-1,NA,TRBV6-5,NA,TGTGCCAGCAGCAAAACTCGGGGGGACACTGAAGCTTTCTTT,CASSKTRGDTEAFF
TRBJ1-3,NA,TRBV30,NA,TGTGCCTGGACCGGACAGTCTGGAAACACCATATATTTT,CAWTGQSGNTIYF
TRBJ2-5,NA,TRBV11-2,NA,TGTGCCAGCAGCCCCACCGGAGGGGGGGCCGGCCGAGAGACCCAGTACTTC,CASSPTGGGAGRETQYF
TRBJ1-1,NA,TRBV9,TRBD1,TGTGCCAGCAGCGTAGTGTTAAGTGGCCAGGGGGCGGGGACTGAAGCTTTCTTT,CASSVVLSGQGAGTEAFF
TRBJ2-7,NA,TRBV11-3,NA,TGTGCCAGCAGCTTCTTACTGGAGGAGCAGTACTTC,CASSFLLEEQYF
TRBJ2-1,NA,TRBV7-9,TRBD2,TGTGCCAGCAGCTTAGTCAGTGCGGGGGGGAACAATGAGCAGTTCTTC,CASSLVSAGGNNEQFF
TRBJ2-1,NA,TRBV4-1,NA,TGCGCCAGCAGCCAAGGGCTCAGGGGCAATGAGCAGTTCTTC,CASSQGLRGNEQFF
TRBJ2-3,NA,TRBV4-1,TRBD2,TGCGCCAGCAGCCAATCGCCGGGACTAGGTGAGACAGATACGCAGTATTTT,CASSQSPGLGETDTQYF
TRBJ2-2,once,TRBV6-1,NA,TGTGCCAGCAGTGAAAGGACAGCGAACACCGGGGAGCTGTTTTTT,CASSERTANTGELFF